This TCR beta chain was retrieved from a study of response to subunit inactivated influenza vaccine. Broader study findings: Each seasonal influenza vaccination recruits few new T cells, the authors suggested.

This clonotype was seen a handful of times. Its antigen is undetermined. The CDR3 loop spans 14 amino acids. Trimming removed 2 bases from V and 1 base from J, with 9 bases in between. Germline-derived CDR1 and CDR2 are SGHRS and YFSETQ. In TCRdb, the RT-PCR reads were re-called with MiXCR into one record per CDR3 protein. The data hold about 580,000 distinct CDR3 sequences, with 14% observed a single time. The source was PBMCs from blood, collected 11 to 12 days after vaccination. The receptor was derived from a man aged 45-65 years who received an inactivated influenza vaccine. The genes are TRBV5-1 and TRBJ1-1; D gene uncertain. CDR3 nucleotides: TGCGCCAGCAGCTTTGGCGCCCCGAACACTGAAGCTTTCTTT. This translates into CASSFGAPNTEAFF.